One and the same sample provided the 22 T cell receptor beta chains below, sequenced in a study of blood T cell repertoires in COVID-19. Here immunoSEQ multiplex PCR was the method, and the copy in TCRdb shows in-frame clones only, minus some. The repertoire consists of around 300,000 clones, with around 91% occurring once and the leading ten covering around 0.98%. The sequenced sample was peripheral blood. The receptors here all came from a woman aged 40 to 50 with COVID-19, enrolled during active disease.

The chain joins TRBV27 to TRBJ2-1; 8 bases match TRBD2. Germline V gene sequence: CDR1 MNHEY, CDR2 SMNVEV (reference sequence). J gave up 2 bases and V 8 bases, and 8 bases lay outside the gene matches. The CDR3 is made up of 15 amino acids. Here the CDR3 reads CASRWSREAYNEQFF. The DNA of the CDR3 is TGTGCCAGCCGCTGGTCGCGGGAGGCCTACAATGAGCAGTTCTTC.

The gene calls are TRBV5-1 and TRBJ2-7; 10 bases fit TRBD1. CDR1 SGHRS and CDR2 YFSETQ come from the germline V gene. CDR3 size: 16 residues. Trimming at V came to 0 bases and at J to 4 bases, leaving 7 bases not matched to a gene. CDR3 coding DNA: TGCGCCAGCAGCTTGGCCGAGACAGGGGGCGGGTACGAGCAGTACTTC. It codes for CASSLAETGGGYEQYF.

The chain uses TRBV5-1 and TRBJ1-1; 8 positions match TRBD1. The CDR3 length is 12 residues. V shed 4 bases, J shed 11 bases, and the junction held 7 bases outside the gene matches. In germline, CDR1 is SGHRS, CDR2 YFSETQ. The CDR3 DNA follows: TGCGCCAGCAGCCCCAGGGGGCTCGGTGCTTTCTTT. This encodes CASSPRGLGAFF.

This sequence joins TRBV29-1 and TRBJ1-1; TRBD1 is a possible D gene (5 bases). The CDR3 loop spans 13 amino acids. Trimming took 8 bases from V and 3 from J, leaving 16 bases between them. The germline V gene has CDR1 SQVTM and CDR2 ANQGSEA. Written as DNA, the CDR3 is TGCAGCAAACGGGACGCGGGGGACACTGAAGCTTTCTTT. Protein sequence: CSKRDAGDTEAFF.

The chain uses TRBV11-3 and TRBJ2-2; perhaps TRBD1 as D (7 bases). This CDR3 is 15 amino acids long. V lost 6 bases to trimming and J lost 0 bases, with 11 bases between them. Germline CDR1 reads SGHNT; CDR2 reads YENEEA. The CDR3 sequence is CASRQGGPNTGELFF. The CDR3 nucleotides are TGTGCCAGCAGGCAGGGGGGTCCGAACACCGGGGAGCTGTTTTTT.

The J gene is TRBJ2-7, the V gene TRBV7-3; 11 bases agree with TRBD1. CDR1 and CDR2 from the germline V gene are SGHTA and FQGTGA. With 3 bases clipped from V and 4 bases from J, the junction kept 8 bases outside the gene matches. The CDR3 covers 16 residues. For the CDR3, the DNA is TGTGCCAGCAGCTTCTCCCGTAGGGACAGGGGGTACGAGCAGTACTTC. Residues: CASSFSRRDRGYEQYF.

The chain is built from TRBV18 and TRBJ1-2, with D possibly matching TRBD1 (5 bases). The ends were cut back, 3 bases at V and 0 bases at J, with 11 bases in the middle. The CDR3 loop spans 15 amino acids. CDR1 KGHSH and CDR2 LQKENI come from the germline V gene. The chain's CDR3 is CASSPYPTANYGYTF. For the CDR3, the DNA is TGTGCCAGCTCACCCTACCCGACAGCTAACTATGGCTACACCTTC.

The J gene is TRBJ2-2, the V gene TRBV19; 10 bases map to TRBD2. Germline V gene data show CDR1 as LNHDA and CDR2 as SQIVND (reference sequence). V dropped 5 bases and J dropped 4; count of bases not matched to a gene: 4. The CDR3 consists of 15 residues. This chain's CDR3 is CASSPGLAATGELFF. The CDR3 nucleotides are TGTGCCAGTAGTCCCGGACTAGCGGCCACCGGGGAGCTGTTTTTT.

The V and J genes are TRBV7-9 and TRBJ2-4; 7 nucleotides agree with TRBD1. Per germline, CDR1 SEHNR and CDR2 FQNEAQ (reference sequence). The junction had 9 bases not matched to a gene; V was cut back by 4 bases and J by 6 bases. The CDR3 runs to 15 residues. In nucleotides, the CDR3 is TGTGCCAGCAGCTCCCCGGACAGGAGCCTAAACATTCAGTACTTC. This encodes CASSSPDRSLNIQYF.

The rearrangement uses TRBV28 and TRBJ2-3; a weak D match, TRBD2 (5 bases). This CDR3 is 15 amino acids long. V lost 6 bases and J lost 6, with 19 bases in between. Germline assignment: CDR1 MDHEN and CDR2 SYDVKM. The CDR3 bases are TGTGCCAGCAGCCCCCGGCGAACTAGGCGTGATACGCAGTATTTT. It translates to CASSPRRTRRDTQYF. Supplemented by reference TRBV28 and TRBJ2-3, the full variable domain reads DVKVTQSSRYLVKRTGEKVFLECVQDMDHENMFWYRQDPGLGLRLIYFSYDVKMKEKGDIPEGYSVSREKKERFSLILESASTNQTSMYLCASSPRRTRRDTQYFGPGTRLTVL.

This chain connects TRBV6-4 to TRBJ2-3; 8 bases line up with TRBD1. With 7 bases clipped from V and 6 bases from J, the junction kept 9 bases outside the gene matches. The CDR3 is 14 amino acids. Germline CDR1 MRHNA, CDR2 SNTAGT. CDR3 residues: CASNDRGLYDTQYF. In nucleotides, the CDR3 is TGTGCCAGCAACGACAGGGGACTTTATGATACGCAGTATTTT.

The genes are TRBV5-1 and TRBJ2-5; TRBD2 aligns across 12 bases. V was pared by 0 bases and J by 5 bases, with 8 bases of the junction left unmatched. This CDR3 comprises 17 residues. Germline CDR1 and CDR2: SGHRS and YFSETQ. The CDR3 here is CASSLDGLAGRRETQYF. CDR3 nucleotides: TGCGCCAGCAGCTTGGATGGACTAGCGGGAAGACGTGAGACCCAGTACTTC.

CDR3 residues: CASSLGQARNEKLFF. The CDR3 bases are TGTGCCAGCAGTTTGGGACAGGCCAGAAATGAAAAACTGTTTTTT. V usage is TRBV6-2 or TRBV6-3 and J usage is TRBJ1-4; 8 bases are a match to TRBD1. V was clipped by 4 bases and J by 5 bases; unmatched bases: 6. Germline CDR1 reads MNHEY; CDR2 reads SVGEGT. The CDR3 loop spans 15 amino acids.

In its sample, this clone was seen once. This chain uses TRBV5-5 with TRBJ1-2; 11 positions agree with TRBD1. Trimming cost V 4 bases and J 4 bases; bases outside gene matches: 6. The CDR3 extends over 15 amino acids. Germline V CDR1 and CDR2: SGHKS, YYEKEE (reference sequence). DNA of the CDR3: TGTGCCAGCAGCCCAGGACAGGGGGCTAGCTATGGCTACACCTTC. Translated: CASSPGQGASYGYTF. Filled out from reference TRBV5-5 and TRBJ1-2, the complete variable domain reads DAGVTQSPTHLIKTRGQQVTLRCSPISGHKSVSWYQQVLGQGPQFIFQYYEKEERGRGNFPDRFSARQFPNYSSELNVNALLLGDSALYLCASSPGQGASYGYTFGSGTRLTVV.

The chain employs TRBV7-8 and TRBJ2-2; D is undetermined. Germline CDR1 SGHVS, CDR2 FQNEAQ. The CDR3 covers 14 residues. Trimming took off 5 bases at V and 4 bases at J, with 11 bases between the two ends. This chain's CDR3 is CASSHHEVTGELFF. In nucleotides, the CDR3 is TGTGCCAGCAGCCACCATGAGGTCACCGGGGAGCTGTTTTTT.

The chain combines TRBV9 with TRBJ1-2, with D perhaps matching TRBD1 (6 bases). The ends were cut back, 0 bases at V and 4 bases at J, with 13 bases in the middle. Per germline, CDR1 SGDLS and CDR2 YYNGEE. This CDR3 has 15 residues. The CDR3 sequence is CASSVGWGRSYGYTF. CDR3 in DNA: TGTGCCAGCAGCGTAGGGTGGGGGCGAAGCTATGGCTACACCTTC.

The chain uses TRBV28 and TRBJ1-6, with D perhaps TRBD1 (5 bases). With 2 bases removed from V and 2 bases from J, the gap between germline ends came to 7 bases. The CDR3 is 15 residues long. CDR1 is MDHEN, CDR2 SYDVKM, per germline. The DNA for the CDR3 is TGTGCCAGCAGTTTAGCAGGGCCCTATAATTCACCCCTCCACTTT. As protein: CASSLAGPYNSPLHF.

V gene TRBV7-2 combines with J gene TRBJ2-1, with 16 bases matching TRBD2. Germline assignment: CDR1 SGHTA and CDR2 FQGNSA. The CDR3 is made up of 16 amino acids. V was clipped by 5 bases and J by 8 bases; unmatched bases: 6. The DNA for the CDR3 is TGTGCCAGCAGCGCGGGACTAGCGGGGGGGCTGGATGAGCAGTTCTTC. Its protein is CASSAGLAGGLDEQFF.

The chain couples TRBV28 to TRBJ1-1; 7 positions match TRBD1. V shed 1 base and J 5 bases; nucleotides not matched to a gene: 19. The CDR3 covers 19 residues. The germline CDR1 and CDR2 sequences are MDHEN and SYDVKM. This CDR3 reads CASSLFRSQGNFRSTEAFF. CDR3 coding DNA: TGTGCCAGCAGTTTATTCAGGTCACAGGGGAACTTTAGAAGTACTGAAGCTTTCTTT.

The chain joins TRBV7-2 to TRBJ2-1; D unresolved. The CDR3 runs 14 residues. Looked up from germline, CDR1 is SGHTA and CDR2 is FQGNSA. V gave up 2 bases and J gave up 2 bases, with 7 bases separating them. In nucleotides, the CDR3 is TGTGCCAGCAGCTTACGAGTCGCCTACAATGAGCAGTTCTTC. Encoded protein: CASSLRVAYNEQFF.

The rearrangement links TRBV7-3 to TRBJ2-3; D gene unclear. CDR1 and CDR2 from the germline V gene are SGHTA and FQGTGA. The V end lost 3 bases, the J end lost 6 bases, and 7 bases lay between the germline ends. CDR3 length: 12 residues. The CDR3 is CASSFRMDTQYF. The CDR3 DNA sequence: TGTGCCAGCAGCTTCAGAATGGATACGCAGTATTTT.

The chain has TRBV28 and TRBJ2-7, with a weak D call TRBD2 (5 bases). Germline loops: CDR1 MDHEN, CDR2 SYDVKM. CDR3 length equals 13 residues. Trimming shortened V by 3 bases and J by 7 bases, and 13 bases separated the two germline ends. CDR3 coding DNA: TGTGCCAGCAGTTTGGCGGGTCCGGGGGAGCAGTACTTC. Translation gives CASSLAGPGEQYF.